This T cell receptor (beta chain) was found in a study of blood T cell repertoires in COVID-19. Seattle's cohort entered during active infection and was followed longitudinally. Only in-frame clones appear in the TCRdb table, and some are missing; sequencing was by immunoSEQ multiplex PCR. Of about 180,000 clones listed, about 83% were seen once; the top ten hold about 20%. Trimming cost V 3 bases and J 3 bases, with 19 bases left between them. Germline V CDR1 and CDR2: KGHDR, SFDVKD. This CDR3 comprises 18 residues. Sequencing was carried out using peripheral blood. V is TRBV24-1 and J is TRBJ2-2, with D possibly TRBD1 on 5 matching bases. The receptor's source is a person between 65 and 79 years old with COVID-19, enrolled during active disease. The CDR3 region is CATSDTQGSVGYTGELFF. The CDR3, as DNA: TGTGCCACCAGTGATACGCAGGGCTCTGTTGGGTACACCGGGGAGCTGTTTTTT.